The next 4 T cell receptor beta chains were all read from a single sample in a study of CD8 T cells in Susac syndrome. Roughly 0.5 to 1 ug RNA was reverse transcribed with random hexamers. Each CDR3 protein is one row after TCRdb ran MiXCR on the immunoSEQ multiplex PCR reads. The table has around 150,000 distinct CDR3 sequences, about 95% seen once; the top ten hold about 0.13%. Sample: CD4+ T cells from PBMCs. The source of these receptors is a human donor in good health.

This chain joins TRBV11-2 and TRBJ2-1; D is uncertain. The germline V and J ends were trimmed by 1 base and 10 bases, with 8 bases remaining between them. Germline lookup yields CDR1 SGHAT and CDR2 FQNNGV. The CDR3 runs to 12 residues. Here the CDR3 reads CASSLVAAEQFF. The CDR3 nucleotides are TGTGCCAGCAGCTTAGTGGCGGCCGAGCAGTTCTTC.

As DNA, the CDR3 is TGTGCCAGCAGTACGGACGGATTAGGGGATCAGCCCCAGCATTTT. This codes for CASSTDGLGDQPQHF. This sequence joins TRBV6-5 and TRBJ1-5; tentatively, D is TRBD1 (5 bases). Trimming pared 5 bases from V and 5 bases from J, leaving 16 bases between. The CDR3 extends over 15 amino acids. Per the germline V gene, CDR1 is MNHEY and CDR2 is SVGAGI.

The chain combines TRBV1 with TRBJ1-5. TRBV1 is a pseudogene segment. The CDR3 contains 16 residues. The CDR3 DNA reads as TGCACCAGCAGCCAAGAAAGGGCATATAGCAATCAGCCCCAGCATTTT. Translating it yields CTSSQERAYSNQPQHF.

The V and J genes are TRBV20-1 and TRBJ2-5; D unresolved. The CDR3 is 12 amino acids. Trimming removed 7 bases from V and 3 bases from J, with 12 bases in between. From germline, CDR1 is DFQATT and CDR2 SNEGSKA (reference sequence). CDR3 in amino acids: CSVRTRKETQYF. The CDR3 nucleotides read TGCAGTGTTAGGACCCGGAAAGAGACCCAGTACTTC.